The clone carrying this TCR beta chain was counted between two and nine times. The record originates from a study of response to subunit inactivated influenza vaccine. One entry per CDR3 protein, called by TCRdb with MiXCR from the RT-PCR reads. The sample has about 570,000 distinct CDR3 sequences; roughly 12% are singletons. Germline V CDR1 and CDR2: LNHNV, YYDKDF (reference sequence). The CDR3 is made up of 13 amino acids. Trimming stripped 3 bases from V and 4 bases from J, with 7 bases between. This sample also belongs to another study, concerning T cells expressing NK-cell markers. That paper notes: Beta-chain TCR cDNA was generated via 5'RACE template switching with UMIs. Sequencing of TCR beta repertoires drew on sorted CD3+CD56+NKG2C+, CD3+CD56+NKG2C- and CD3+CD56-NKG2C+ T cells. Several experiments employed an anti-gamma-delta TCR antibody to confine sorting to alpha-beta TCR T cells. Clones of NKG2C+ T cells that had expanded were of unclear HCMV specificity.

Sequencing used PBMCs from blood, obtained on the day of vaccination. This chain connects TRBV15 to TRBJ2-1, with D unresolved. The receptor comes from a man between 45 and 60 years old who received an inactivated influenza vaccine. The CDR3 nucleotides are TGTGCCACCAGCAGGATGGAGTACAATGAGCAGTTCTTC. This encodes CATSRMEYNEQFF.